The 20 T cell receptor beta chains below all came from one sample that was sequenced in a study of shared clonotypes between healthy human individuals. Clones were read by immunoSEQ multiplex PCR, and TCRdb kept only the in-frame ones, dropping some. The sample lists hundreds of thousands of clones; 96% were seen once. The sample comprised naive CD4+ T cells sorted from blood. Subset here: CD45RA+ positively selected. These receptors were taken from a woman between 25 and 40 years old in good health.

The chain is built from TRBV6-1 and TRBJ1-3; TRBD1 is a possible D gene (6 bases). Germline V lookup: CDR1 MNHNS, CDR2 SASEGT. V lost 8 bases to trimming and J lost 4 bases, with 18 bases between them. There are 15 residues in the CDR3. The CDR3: CASRGDWGQGNTIYF. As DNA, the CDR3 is TGTGCCAGCCGCGGGGACTGGGGGCAAGGAAACACCATATATTTT.

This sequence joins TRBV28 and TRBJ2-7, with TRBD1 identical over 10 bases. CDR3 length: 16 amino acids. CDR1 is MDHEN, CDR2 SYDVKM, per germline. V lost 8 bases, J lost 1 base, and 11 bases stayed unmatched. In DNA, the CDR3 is TGTGCCAGCGGGTCCCTCCGGGACAGGGGTTCCTACGAGCAGTACTTC. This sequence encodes CASGSLRDRGSYEQYF.

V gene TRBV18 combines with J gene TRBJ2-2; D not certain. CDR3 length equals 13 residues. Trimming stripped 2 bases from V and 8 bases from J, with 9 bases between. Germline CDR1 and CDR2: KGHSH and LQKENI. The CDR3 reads CASSPTSAGELFF. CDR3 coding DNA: TGTGCCAGCTCACCAACCAGTGCGGGGGAGCTGTTTTTT.

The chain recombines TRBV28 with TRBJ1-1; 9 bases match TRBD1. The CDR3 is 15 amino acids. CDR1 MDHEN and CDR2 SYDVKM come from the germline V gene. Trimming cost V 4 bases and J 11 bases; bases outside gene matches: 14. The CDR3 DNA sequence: TGTGCCAGCAGTTCAACCGGGACAGGGAGCGGGTGGGCTTTCTTT. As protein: CASSSTGTGSGWAFF.

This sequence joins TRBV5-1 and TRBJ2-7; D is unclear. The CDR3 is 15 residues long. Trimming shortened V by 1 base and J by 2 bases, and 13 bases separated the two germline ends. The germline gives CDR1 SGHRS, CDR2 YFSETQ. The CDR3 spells CASSLRADGPYEQYF. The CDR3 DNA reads TGCGCCAGCAGCTTGCGTGCAGATGGACCCTACGAGCAGTACTTC.

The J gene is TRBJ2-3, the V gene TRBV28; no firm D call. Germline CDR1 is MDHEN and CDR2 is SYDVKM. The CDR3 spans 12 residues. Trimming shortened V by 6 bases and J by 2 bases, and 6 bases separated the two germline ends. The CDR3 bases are TGTGCCAGCAGCGTCCTCACAGATACGCAGTATTTT. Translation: CASSVLTDTQYF.

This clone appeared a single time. CDR3 amino acids: CASRVRFGSTDTQYF. The CDR3, as DNA: TGTGCCAGTAGGGTAAGATTTGGCAGCACAGATACGCAGTATTTT. The gene calls are TRBV19 and TRBJ2-3; D ambiguous. Trimming left V 6 bases short and J 0 bases short, with 13 bases between. Germline V gives CDR1 LNHDA, CDR2 SQIVND (reference sequence). The CDR3 sequence is 15 residues long.

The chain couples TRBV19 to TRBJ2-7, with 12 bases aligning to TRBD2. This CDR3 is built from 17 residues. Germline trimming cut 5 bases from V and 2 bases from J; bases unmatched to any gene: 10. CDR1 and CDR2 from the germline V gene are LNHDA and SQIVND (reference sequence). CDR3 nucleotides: TGTGCCAGTAGTCTCTCCACCGCTAGCGGGAGGGCCTACGAGCAGTACTTC. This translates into CASSLSTASGRAYEQYF.

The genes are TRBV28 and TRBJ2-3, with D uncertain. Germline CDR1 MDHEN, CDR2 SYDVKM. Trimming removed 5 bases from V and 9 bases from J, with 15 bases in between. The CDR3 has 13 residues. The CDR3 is CASSRESRRTQYF. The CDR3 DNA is TGTGCCAGCAGTCGAGAATCGCGGCGGACGCAGTATTTT.

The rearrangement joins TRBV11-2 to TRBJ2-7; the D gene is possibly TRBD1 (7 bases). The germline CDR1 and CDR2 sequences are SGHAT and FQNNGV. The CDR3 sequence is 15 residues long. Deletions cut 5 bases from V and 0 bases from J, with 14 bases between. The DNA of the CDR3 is TGTGCCAGCAGCGCGGGGACAGTGAGCTCCTACGAGCAGTACTTC. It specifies CASSAGTVSSYEQYF.

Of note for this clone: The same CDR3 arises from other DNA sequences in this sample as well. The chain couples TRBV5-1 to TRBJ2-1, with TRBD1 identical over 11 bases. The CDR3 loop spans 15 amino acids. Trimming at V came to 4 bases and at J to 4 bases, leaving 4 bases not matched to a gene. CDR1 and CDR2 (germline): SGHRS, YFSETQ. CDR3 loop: CASSPGQGAYNEQFF. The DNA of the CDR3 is TGCGCCAGCAGCCCTGGACAGGGGGCATACAATGAGCAGTTCTTC.

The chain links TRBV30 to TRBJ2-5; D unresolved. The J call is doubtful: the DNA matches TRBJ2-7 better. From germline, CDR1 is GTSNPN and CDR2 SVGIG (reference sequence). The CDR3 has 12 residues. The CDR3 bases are TGTGCCTGGAGCTCGGGCGCCCACGAGCAGTACTTC. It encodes CAWSSGAHEQYF.

CDR3 DNA: TGTGCCAGCAGTTTGGGGGGCCTGGACAGGGGGCACTACAATGAGCAGTTCTTC. As protein: CASSLGGLDRGHYNEQFF. V gene TRBV28 combines with J gene TRBJ2-1; the match to TRBD1 covers 11 bases. Per the germline V gene, CDR1 is MDHEN and CDR2 is SYDVKM. The CDR3 length is 18 residues. V gave up 3 bases and J gave up 3 bases; unmatched junction bases: 10.

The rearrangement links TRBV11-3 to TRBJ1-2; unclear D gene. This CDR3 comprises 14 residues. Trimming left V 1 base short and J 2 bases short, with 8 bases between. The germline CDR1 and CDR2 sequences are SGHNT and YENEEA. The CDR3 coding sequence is TGTGCCAGCAGCTTAGCCCCGGGGAACTATGGCTACACCTTC. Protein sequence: CASSLAPGNYGYTF.

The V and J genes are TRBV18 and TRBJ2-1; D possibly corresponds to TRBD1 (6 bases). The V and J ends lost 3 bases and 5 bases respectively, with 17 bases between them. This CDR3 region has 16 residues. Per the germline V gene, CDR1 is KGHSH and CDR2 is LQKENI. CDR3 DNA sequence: TGTGCCAGCTCACCGGTGAGAGACAGGCTCAACAATGAGCAGTTCTTC. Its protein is CASSPVRDRLNNEQFF.

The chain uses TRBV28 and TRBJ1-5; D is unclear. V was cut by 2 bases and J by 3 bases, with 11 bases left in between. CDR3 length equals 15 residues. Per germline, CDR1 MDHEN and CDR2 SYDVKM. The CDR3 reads CASSLTPVNNQPQHF. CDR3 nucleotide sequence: TGTGCCAGCAGTTTAACCCCCGTGAACAATCAGCCCCAGCATTTT.

This CDR3 reads CASGQGNTEAFF. The DNA for the CDR3 is TGTGCCAGTGGGCAGGGGAACACTGAAGCTTTCTTT. This chain uses TRBV28 with TRBJ1-1, with a possible D match to TRBD1 (5 bases). With 9 bases removed from V and 1 base from J, the gap between germline ends came to 9 bases. Germline loops: CDR1 MDHEN, CDR2 SYDVKM. The CDR3 loop spans 12 amino acids.

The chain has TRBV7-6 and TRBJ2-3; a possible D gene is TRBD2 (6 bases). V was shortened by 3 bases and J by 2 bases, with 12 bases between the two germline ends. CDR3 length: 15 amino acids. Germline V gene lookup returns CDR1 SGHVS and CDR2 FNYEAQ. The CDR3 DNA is TGTGCCAGCAGCTTCTCGGGAGACCCCACAGATACGCAGTATTTT. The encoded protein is CASSFSGDPTDTQYF.

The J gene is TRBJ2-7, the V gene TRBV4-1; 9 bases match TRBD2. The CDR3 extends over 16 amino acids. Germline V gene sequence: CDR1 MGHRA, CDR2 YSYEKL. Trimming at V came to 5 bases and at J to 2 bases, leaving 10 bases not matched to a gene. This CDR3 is CASSSPTSGATYEQYF. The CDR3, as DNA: TGCGCCAGCAGCAGCCCGACTAGCGGAGCCACCTACGAGCAGTACTTC.

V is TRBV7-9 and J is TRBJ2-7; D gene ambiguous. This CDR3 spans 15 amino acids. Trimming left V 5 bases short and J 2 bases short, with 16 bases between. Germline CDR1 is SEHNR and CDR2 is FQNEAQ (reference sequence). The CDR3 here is CASSQRRSGAYEQYF. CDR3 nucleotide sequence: TGTGCCAGCAGCCAAAGACGAAGTGGGGCCTACGAGCAGTACTTC.